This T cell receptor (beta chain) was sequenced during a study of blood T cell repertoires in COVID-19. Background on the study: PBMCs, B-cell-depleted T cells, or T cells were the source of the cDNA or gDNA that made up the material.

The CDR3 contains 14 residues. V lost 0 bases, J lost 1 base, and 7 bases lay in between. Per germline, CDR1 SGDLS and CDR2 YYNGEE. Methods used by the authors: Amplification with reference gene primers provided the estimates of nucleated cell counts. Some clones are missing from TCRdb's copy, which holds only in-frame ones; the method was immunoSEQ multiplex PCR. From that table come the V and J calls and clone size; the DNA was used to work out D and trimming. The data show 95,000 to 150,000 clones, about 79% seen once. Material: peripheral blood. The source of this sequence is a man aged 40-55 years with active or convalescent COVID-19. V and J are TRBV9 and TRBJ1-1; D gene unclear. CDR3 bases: TGTGCCAGCAGCGTAGGTCGAGAGAACACTGAAGCTTTCTTT. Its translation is CASSVGRENTEAFF.